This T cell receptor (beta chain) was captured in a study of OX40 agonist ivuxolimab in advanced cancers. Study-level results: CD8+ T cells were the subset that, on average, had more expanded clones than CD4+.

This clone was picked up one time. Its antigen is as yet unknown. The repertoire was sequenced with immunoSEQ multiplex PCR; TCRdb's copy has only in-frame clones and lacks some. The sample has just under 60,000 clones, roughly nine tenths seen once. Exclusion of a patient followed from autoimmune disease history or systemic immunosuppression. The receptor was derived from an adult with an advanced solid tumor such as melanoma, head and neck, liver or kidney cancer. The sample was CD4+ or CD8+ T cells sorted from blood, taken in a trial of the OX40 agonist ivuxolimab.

CDR3 DNA sequence: TGTGCCAGTAGCACCGGCGGGACAGGCATGAGCTCCTACAATGAGCAGTTCTTC. Residues: CASSTGGTGMSSYNEQFF. The rearrangement links TRBV27 to TRBJ2-1, with 8 bases that match TRBD1. This CDR3 spans 18 amino acids. V shed 9 bases, J shed 0 bases, and the junction held 16 bases outside the gene matches. Germline V gene data show CDR1 as MNHEY and CDR2 as SMNVEV (reference sequence).